The 13 T cell receptor beta chains presented below share a single source sample, sequenced in a study of identical twins (dated by TCRdb to 2015 to 2016). Library creation used 5' RACE. The sample was run on an Illumina HiSeq 2000. The public reads were reprocessed in TCRdb via fastp at Q25 and MiXCR, keeping in-frame beta chains. Under each unique CDR3 protein, matching rows form one entry showing the most common genes and DNA. This sample has 1,800,000 or so distinct CDR3 sequences in its table, and 25% to 35% of those were observed once. Jointly, the top ten make up around 0.25% of the sample. Sequencing input: cord blood. These receptors originate from a newborn girl in good health.

The chain employs TRBV15 and TRBJ1-2; D may be TRBD1 (6 bases). Germline V gene sequence: CDR1 LNHNV, CDR2 YYDKDF (reference sequence). Trimming took off 2 bases at V and 2 bases at J, with 9 bases between the two ends. The CDR3 consists of 14 residues. The DNA for the CDR3 is TGTGCCACCAGCAGATATACAGGGAACTATGGCTACACCTTC. Its protein product is CATSRYTGNYGYTF.

DNA of the CDR3: TGCAGTGCTGTTGACAGGATCGGCTACACCTTC. Translated, it gives CSAVDRIGYTF. The chain employs TRBV20-1 and TRBJ1-2; D possibly corresponds to TRBD1 (6 bases). This CDR3 comprises 11 residues. With 5 bases removed from V and 8 bases from J, the gap between germline ends came to 12 bases. Germline CDR1 reads DFQATT; CDR2 reads SNEGSKA (reference sequence).

The rearrangement uses TRBV5-1 and TRBJ2-7, with a tentative D call TRBD1 (6 bases). This CDR3 region has 16 residues. V was clipped by 2 bases and J by 4 bases, with 19 bases between them. The germline V gene has CDR1 SGHRS and CDR2 YFSETQ. The CDR3 region is CASSFPRGQPFYEQYF. CDR3 DNA sequence: TGCGCCAGCAGCTTCCCTCGCGGACAGCCTTTTTACGAGCAGTACTTC.

This clonotype was observed a handful of times. The genes are TRBV28 and TRBJ2-7, with D possibly TRBD1 on 5 matching bases. The CDR3 has 15 amino acids. V lost 6 bases and J lost 6, with 21 bases in between. Germline V gives CDR1 MDHEN, CDR2 SYDVKM. CDR3 region: CASRSVPPPQGEQYF. Written as DNA, the CDR3 is TGTGCCAGCAGGTCCGTCCCACCTCCTCAGGGCGAGCAGTACTTC.

The chain carries TRBV20-1 and TRBJ1-2; 9 bases fit TRBD1. The germline V gene has CDR1 DFQATT and CDR2 SNEGSKA (reference sequence). The CDR3 has 14 amino acids. With 5 bases clipped from V and 5 bases from J, the junction kept 9 bases outside the gene matches. CDR3 region: CSASLGGTGYGYTF. The CDR3 bases are TGCAGTGCTTCCCTGGGGGGGACAGGGTATGGCTACACCTTC.

This clonotype occurred many times. The CDR3 spells CASSQESGGAKNIQYF. CDR3 DNA sequence: TGTGCCAGCAGCCAAGAAAGCGGGGGGGCAAAAAACATTCAGTACTTC. V gene TRBV4-2 combines with J gene TRBJ2-4; 10 nucleotides match TRBD2. The CDR3 length is 16 residues. Germline CDR1 is LGHNA and CDR2 is YNFKEQ. J was trimmed by 4 bases and V by 0 bases; bases with no gene match: 3.

This chain links TRBV4-1 with TRBJ2-1, with a possible D match to TRBD2 (6 bases). V was cut by 4 bases and J by 10 bases, with 14 bases left in between. This CDR3 is 13 amino acids long. Per the germline V gene, CDR1 is MGHRA and CDR2 is YSYEKL. CDR3 sequence (DNA): TGCGCCAGCAGCCGTGTCATAGCGGACGAGCAGTTCTTC. Amino acids: CASSRVIADEQFF.

The V call is TRBV6-1, the J call TRBJ2-3; no clear D. This CDR3 spans 11 amino acids. Germline V lookup: CDR1 MNHNS, CDR2 SASEGT. V dropped 2 bases and J dropped 9 bases, with 6 bases sitting between them. This chain's CDR3 is CASSEPFTQYF. Here the CDR3 DNA reads TGTGCCAGCAGTGAACCGTTCACGCAGTATTTT.

The rearrangement links TRBV9 to TRBJ2-4; maybe TRBD1 (6 bases). The last part of the DNA fits TRBJ2-7 better; the J call may be wrong. The CDR3 is 14 amino acids. Germline CDR1 reads SGDLS; CDR2 reads YYNGEE. The CDR3 region is CASTKGEWDYEQYF. CDR3 DNA: TGTGCCAGCACAAAGGGGGAGTGGGACTACGAGCAGTACTTC.

This clonotype has more than one count but fewer than ten. The chain employs TRBV2 and TRBJ2-1; D call uncertain. The CDR3 is 13 residues long. The V end lost 8 bases, the J end lost 0 bases, and 8 bases lay between the germline ends. The germline V gene encodes CDR1 SNHLY and CDR2 FYNNEI. The CDR3, as DNA: TGTGCCAGCGGGATTAGCTCCTACAATGAGCAGTTCTTC. As protein: CASGISSYNEQFF.

This clonotype has only a few counts. This chain links TRBV27 with TRBJ2-3, with a tentative D call TRBD1 (6 bases). CDR3 length: 15 amino acids. The germline V and J ends were trimmed by 7 bases and 2 bases, with 16 bases remaining between them. Looked up from germline, CDR1 is MNHEY and CDR2 is SMNVEV (reference sequence). CDR3 sequence reads: CASIFRGRFTDTQYF. The CDR3 nucleotides read TGTGCCAGCATTTTCAGGGGAAGGTTCACAGATACGCAGTATTTT.

The chain has TRBV7-2 and TRBJ2-1; the match to TRBD2 covers 8 bases. Germline CDR1 SGHTA, CDR2 FQGNSA. The junction had 5 bases not matched to a gene; V was cut back by 5 bases and J by 2 bases. This CDR3 spans 15 amino acids. CDR3 protein: CASSLERGTYNEQFF. The CDR3 bases are TGTGCCAGCAGCCTGGAGCGGGGGACCTACAATGAGCAGTTCTTC.

The chain links TRBV5-6 to TRBJ2-1; no reliable D call. Germline V gene sequence: CDR1 SGHDT, CDR2 YYEEEE. The CDR3 has 14 amino acids. Trimming cost V 1 base and J 3 bases, with 8 bases left between them. The DNA of the CDR3 is TGTGCCAGCAGCTTGTCCCCAGTCTACAATGAGCAGTTCTTC. It codes for CASSLSPVYNEQFF. The whole variable domain, remainder taken from reference TRBV5-6 and TRBJ2-1, is DAGVTQSPTHLIKTRGQQVTLRCSPKSGHDTVSWYQQALGQGPQFIFQYYEEEERQRGNFPDRFSGHQFPNYSSELNVNALLLGDSALYLCASSLSPVYNEQFFGPGTRLTVL.